A selection of T cell receptor beta chains follows, all from one sample in a study of CD8+CD57+ T cells in acquired aplastic anemia. TCRdb fed the reads into MiXCR, producing one record per CDR3 protein. Of a few hundred thousand distinct CDR3 sequences listed, roughly 57% were seen once; the top ten hold over 25%. Sequencing was performed on sorted CD4+, CD8+, or CD8+CD57+ T cells (not recorded which) from PBMCs. The receptors were gathered from a human donor in good health. The CDR3 runs from the conserved cysteine through the conserved F or W. Fields, in order: V gene, J gene, clone size, D gene, CDR3 protein, CDR3 DNA. A D gene is named only where the DNA matches it firmly. Clone size, where shown, is once, few, many, or a class for clones that have expanded.

v_call: TRBV7-6; j_call: TRBJ2-5; clone_size: NA; d_call: NA; cdr3_aa: CASSFPTSGSPETQYF; cdr3_nt: TGTGCCAGCAGCTTTCCGACTAGTGGTAGTCCAGAGACCCAGTACTTC
v_call: TRBV12-3/TRBV12-4; j_call: TRBJ2-7; clone_size: few; d_call: NA; cdr3_aa: CASSLGEGQYF; cdr3_nt: TGTGCCAGCAGTTTAGGAGAGGGCCAGTACTTC
v_call: TRBV12-3/TRBV12-4; j_call: TRBJ1-2; clone_size: NA; d_call: NA; cdr3_aa: CASSDSANYGYTF; cdr3_nt: TGTGCCAGCAGTGACAGTGCTAACTATGGCTACACCTTC
v_call: TRBV19; j_call: TRBJ2-1; clone_size: many; d_call: TRBD2; cdr3_aa: CASSIDRSGIYNEQFF; cdr3_nt: TGTGCCAGTAGTATAGATCGCAGCGGGATTTACAATGAGCAGTTCTTC
v_call: TRBV12-3/TRBV12-4; j_call: TRBJ1-2; clone_size: few; d_call: NA; cdr3_aa: CASSFDRNYGYTF; cdr3_nt: TGTGCCAGCAGTTTCGACAGAAACTATGGCTACACCTTC
v_call: TRBV6-1; j_call: TRBJ1-1; clone_size: NA; d_call: TRBD1; cdr3_aa: CASSWNSGQGNTEAFF; cdr3_nt: TGTGCCAGCAGTTGGAACTCGGGACAGGGGAATACTGAAGCCTTCTTT
v_call: TRBV7-9; j_call: TRBJ1-2; clone_size: many; d_call: TRBD1; cdr3_aa: CASSKGTDHYTF; cdr3_nt: TGTGCCAGCAGCAAAGGGACAGACCATTACACCTTC
v_call: TRBV5-1; j_call: TRBJ2-7; clone_size: NA; d_call: NA; cdr3_aa: CASSPGAGPYEQYF; cdr3_nt: TGCGCCAGCAGCCCGGGGGCCGGACCCTACGAGCAGTACTTC
v_call: TRBV9; j_call: TRBJ2-3; clone_size: NA; d_call: NA; cdr3_aa: CASSVEVTYTQYF; cdr3_nt: TGTGCCAGCAGCGTGGAGGTCACATATACGCAGTATTTT
v_call: TRBV24-1; j_call: TRBJ1-1; clone_size: NA; d_call: NA; cdr3_aa: CAPDSEAEAFF; cdr3_nt: TGTGCCCCCGATTCGGAAGCTGAAGCTTTCTTT
v_call: TRBV20-1; j_call: TRBJ2-5; clone_size: NA; d_call: TRBD2; cdr3_aa: CSARARLAGEETQYF; cdr3_nt: TGCAGTGCTAGGGCTAGACTAGCGGGAGAAGAGACCCAGTACTTC
v_call: TRBV5-1; j_call: TRBJ2-7; clone_size: NA; d_call: NA; cdr3_aa: CASSLVGGNYEQYF; cdr3_nt: TGCGCCAGCAGCTTGGTGGGGGGCAACTACGAGCAGTACTTC
v_call: TRBV25-1; j_call: TRBJ1-4; clone_size: once; d_call: NA; cdr3_aa: CASSKTATNEKLFF; cdr3_nt: TGTGCCAGCAGTAAGACAGCAACTAATGAAAAACTGTTTTTT
v_call: TRBV6-2/TRBV6-3; j_call: TRBJ2-7; clone_size: many; d_call: NA; cdr3_aa: CASSYEYEQYF; cdr3_nt: TGTGCCAGCAGTTACGAATACGAGCAGTACTTC
v_call: TRBV18; j_call: TRBJ1-1; clone_size: NA; d_call: NA; cdr3_aa: CASSPSSVNTEAFF; cdr3_nt: TGTGCCAGCTCACCGTCGTCAGTGAACACTGAAGCTTTCTTT
v_call: TRBV7-9; j_call: TRBJ1-2; clone_size: few; d_call: NA; cdr3_aa: CASSLEQGYGYTF; cdr3_nt: TGTGCGAGCAGCTTAGAACAGGGCTATGGCTACACCTTC
v_call: TRBV4-1; j_call: TRBJ1-4; clone_size: once; d_call: TRBD1; cdr3_aa: CASSQVTGGAGEKLFF; cdr3_nt: TGCGCCAGCAGCCAAGTCACAGGGGGGGCAGGGGAAAAACTGTTTTTT
v_call: TRBV11-1; j_call: TRBJ1-4; clone_size: NA; d_call: NA; cdr3_aa: CASSPVGGQGNEKLFF; cdr3_nt: TGCGCCAGCAGCCCGGTAGGGGGGCAGGGTAATGAAAAACTGTTTTTT
v_call: TRBV15; j_call: TRBJ2-3; clone_size: NA; d_call: NA; cdr3_aa: CATSREGSSTDTQYF; cdr3_nt: TGTGCCACCAGCAGAGAAGGTTCTAGCACAGATACGCAGTATTTT
v_call: TRBV5-1; j_call: TRBJ2-3; clone_size: few; d_call: TRBD1; cdr3_aa: CASSWTGGASDTQYF; cdr3_nt: TGCGCCAGCAGCTGGACAGGGGGCGCATCAGATACGCAGTATTTT
v_call: TRBV10-3; j_call: TRBJ2-2; clone_size: few; d_call: TRBD2; cdr3_aa: CATSGENTGELFF; cdr3_nt: TGTGCCACTAGCGGTGAGAACACCGGGGAGCTGTTTTTT
v_call: TRBV2; j_call: TRBJ2-3; clone_size: NA; d_call: NA; cdr3_aa: CASSEGTSYTDTQYF; cdr3_nt: TGTGCCAGCAGTGAAGGCACGTCCTACACAGATACGCAGTATTTT
v_call: TRBV24-1; j_call: TRBJ2-2; clone_size: NA; d_call: NA; cdr3_aa: CATGLGNTGELFF; cdr3_nt: TGTGCCACCGGGCTGGGGAACACCGGGGAGCTGTTTTTT
v_call: TRBV15; j_call: TRBJ2-3; clone_size: NA; d_call: TRBD1; cdr3_aa: CATSRDMGQDTQYF; cdr3_nt: TGTGCCACCAGCAGAGATATGGGACAGGATACGCAGTATTTT
v_call: TRBV15; j_call: TRBJ2-7; clone_size: NA; d_call: TRBD1; cdr3_aa: CATRTGTGDHEQYF; cdr3_nt: TGTGCCACAAGAACCGGGACAGGGGACCACGAGCAGTACTTC
v_call: TRBV20-1; j_call: TRBJ2-3; clone_size: NA; d_call: NA; cdr3_aa: CSAREVGGSTDTQYF; cdr3_nt: TGCAGTGCTAGAGAGGTGGGCGGTAGCACAGATACGCAGTATTTT
v_call: TRBV29-1; j_call: TRBJ1-2; clone_size: medium-sized; d_call: NA; cdr3_aa: CSVQGGGDYGYTF; cdr3_nt: TGCAGCGTGCAAGGTGGGGGTGACTATGGCTACACCTTC
v_call: TRBV7-2; j_call: TRBJ2-1; clone_size: NA; d_call: NA; cdr3_aa: CASSRESGANEQSF; cdr3_nt: TGTGCCAGCAGCCGCGAGTCTGGGGCCAATGAGCAGTCCTTC
v_call: TRBV7-8; j_call: TRBJ2-7; clone_size: NA; d_call: NA; cdr3_aa: CASSLVPPSHTEGYSSYEQYF; cdr3_nt: TGTGCCAGCAGCTTAGTTCCCCCTTCCCACACGGAGGGGTATAGCTCCTACGAGCAGTACTTC
v_call: TRBV4-1; j_call: TRBJ2-7; clone_size: medium-sized; d_call: NA; cdr3_aa: CASSHLTDYEQYF; cdr3_nt: TGCGCCAGCAGCCACTTAACCGACTACGAGCAGTACTTC
v_call: TRBV10-1; j_call: TRBJ2-1; clone_size: NA; d_call: NA; cdr3_aa: CASSDPRLQVHNEQFF; cdr3_nt: TGCGCCAGCAGTGATCCGAGACTTCAAGTGCACAATGAGCAGTTCTTC
v_call: TRBV19; j_call: TRBJ2-7; clone_size: NA; d_call: NA; cdr3_aa: CASSEGVTDEQYF; cdr3_nt: TGTGCCAGTAGTGAGGGGGTTACCGACGAGCAGTACTTC
v_call: TRBV29-1; j_call: TRBJ1-2; clone_size: NA; d_call: NA; cdr3_aa: CSVWLRELNYGYTF; cdr3_nt: TGCAGCGTATGGCTTCGGGAATTAAACTATGGCTACACCTTC
v_call: TRBV2; j_call: TRBJ1-2; clone_size: once; d_call: NA; cdr3_aa: CASSGLGQVYGYTF; cdr3_nt: TGTGCCAGCAGTGGGTTGGGACAAGTCTATGGCTACACCTTC